The 15 T cell receptor beta chains reported below all come from one sample, sequenced in a study of identical twins. TCRdb re-called the 5' RACE reads with MiXCR, one entry per CDR3 protein. The sample contains hundreds of thousands of distinct CDR3 sequences, 8% to 9% of which appear only once. This same sample was also taken into another study, of yellow fever vaccine responses in identical twins.

The sequenced sample consisted of memory (CD45RO+) T cells sorted from blood. The receptors were gathered from a young woman in good health.

Ten or more counts support this clonotype. The gene calls are TRBV4-1 and TRBJ2-3, with TRBD1 identical over 10 bases. J lost 5 bases, V lost 1 base, and 9 bases had no gene match. The CDR3 is 17 amino acids. Germline lookup yields CDR1 MGHRA and CDR2 YSYEKL. The CDR3 nucleotides are TGCGCCAGCAGCCAAGTAATGACGAGGGACAGGGGAGATACGCAGTATTTT. Translation: CASSQVMTRDRGDTQYF.

This clonotype has a count of ten or more. The J gene is TRBJ1-1, the V gene TRBV18; 9 bases are shared with TRBD1. The CDR3 sequence is 16 residues long. Germline V gene data show CDR1 as KGHSH and CDR2 as LQKENI. Trimming removed 3 bases from V and 4 bases from J; junction bases left unmatched: 9. The CDR3 nucleotides are TGTGCCAGCTCACCTCCTTTTAAGACAGGGGGCACTGAAGCTTTCTTT. Translation gives CASSPPFKTGGTEAFF.

The chain couples TRBV5-1 to TRBJ1-6; D unresolved. Looked up from germline, CDR1 is SGHRS and CDR2 is YFSETQ. The CDR3 runs 13 residues. Trimming left V 5 bases short and J 7 bases short, with 10 bases between. CDR3 DNA: TGCGCCAGCAGGCCGGGTGTCAATTCACCCCTCCACTTT. Its translation is CASRPGVNSPLHF. The complete variable domain, with remaining parts taken from reference TRBV5-1 and TRBJ1-6, reads KAGVTQTPRYLIKTRGQQVTLSCSPISGHRSVSWYQQTPGQGLQFLFEYFSETQRNKGNFPGRFSGRQFSNSRSEMNVSTLELGDSALYLCASRPGVNSPLHFGNGTRLTVT.

This clonotype was detected a few times. The chain couples TRBV12-5 to TRBJ2-1; D may be TRBD1 or TRBD2 (5 bases each). Germline values: CDR1 LGHNT, CDR2 FRNRAP. The V gene lost 1 base and the J gene lost 11 bases, with 6 bases spanning the gap. The CDR3 contains 11 residues. The CDR3 protein is CASGLGGQQFF. The CDR3 DNA follows: TGTGCTAGTGGTTTGGGGGGACAGCAGTTCTTC.

The CDR3 is CASSAAWGLNQPQHF. The CDR3 nucleotides read TGTGCCAGCAGCGCCGCGTGGGGGCTCAATCAGCCCCAGCATTTT. The gene calls are TRBV11-3 and TRBJ1-5; D may be TRBD1 (6 bases). Trimming took off 5 bases at V and 3 bases at J, with 14 bases between the two ends. The CDR3 spans 15 residues. CDR1 and CDR2 (germline): SGHNT, YENEEA.

This clonotype appeared many times. The rearrangement joins TRBV7-2 to TRBJ2-3, with D possibly being TRBD1 or TRBD2 (5 bases each). Germline loops: CDR1 SGHTA, CDR2 FQGNSA. The CDR3 loop spans 15 amino acids. V lost 1 base and J 0 bases, leaving 8 bases between the germline ends. CDR3 sequence: CASSLGGRSTDTQYF. The CDR3 coding sequence is TGTGCCAGCAGCTTAGGGGGGAGAAGCACAGATACGCAGTATTTT. Based on the CDR3 plus reference TRBV7-2 and TRBJ2-3, the full variable domain is GAGVSQSPSNKVTEKGKDVELRCDPISGHTALYWYRQSLGQGLEFLIYFQGNSAPDKSGLPSDRFSAERTGGSVSTLTIQRTQQEDSAVYLCASSLGGRSTDTQYFGPGTRLTVL.

This clonotype has only a few counts. The chain has TRBV28 and TRBJ1-5; D unresolved. The CDR3 extends over 16 amino acids. V lost 4 bases and J 4 bases, leaving 17 bases between the germline ends. Germline CDR1 is MDHEN and CDR2 is SYDVKM. CDR3: CASSSAGDRGNQPQHF. CDR3 nucleotides: TGTGCCAGCAGTTCCGCGGGCGACCGTGGTAATCAGCCCCAGCATTTT.

Many counts were recorded for this clonotype. The V and J genes are TRBV29-1 and TRBJ2-1; the match to TRBD2 covers 8 bases. The germline V gene has CDR1 SQVTM and CDR2 ANQGSEA. The V segment lost 7 bases and the J segment 3 bases; nucleotides outside the gene matches: 5. The length of the CDR3 is 13 residues. CDR3 sequence reads: CSGAGVNYNEQFF. CDR3 nucleotides: TGCAGCGGAGCGGGAGTCAACTACAATGAGCAGTTCTTC.

Ten or more counts support this clonotype. V and J are TRBV12-3 or TRBV12-4 and TRBJ1-4; D remains ambiguous. V was clipped by 3 bases and J by 11 bases, with 13 bases between them. This CDR3 has 13 residues. The CDR3 DNA sequence: TGTGCCAGCAGTTTGACACGACTGAAGAAACTGTTTTTT. This sequence encodes CASSLTRLKKLFF.

This clonotype showed up many times. CDR3 protein: CASSLGLAGERRNNEQFF. DNA for the CDR3: TGTGCCAGCAGTTTAGGACTAGCGGGAGAGCGCAGGAACAATGAGCAGTTCTTC. This sequence joins TRBV28 and TRBJ2-1; 13 bases fit TRBD2. The V segment lost 2 bases and the J segment 5 bases; nucleotides outside the gene matches: 9. The germline V gene has CDR1 MDHEN and CDR2 SYDVKM. This CDR3 contains 18 residues.

This clonotype was detected ten times or more. The V call is TRBV12-3 or TRBV12-4, the J call TRBJ2-2; 7 nucleotides line up with TRBD1. The junction had 9 bases not matched to a gene; V was cut back by 7 bases and J by 4 bases. CDR3 length: 15 amino acids. CDR3 sequence reads: CASTSDRLGTGELFF. CDR3 nucleotides: TGTGCCAGCACCTCGGACAGGTTGGGCACCGGGGAGCTGTTTTTT.

The sample holds a few counts of this clonotype. The chain employs TRBV19 and TRBJ2-3; D is unclear. Germline V CDR1 and CDR2: LNHDA, SQIVND (reference sequence). The CDR3 runs 13 residues. The ends were cut back, 6 bases at V and 10 bases at J, with 17 bases in the middle. The CDR3 loop is CASSYSTSSSQYF. The CDR3 nucleotides are TGTGCCAGTAGCTACAGTACGTCAAGTTCGCAGTATTTT.

In its sample, this clonotype was seen a few times. The rearrangement links TRBV7-9 to TRBJ1-3; D is ambiguous. Germline CDR1 is SEHNR and CDR2 is FQNEAQ (reference sequence). The V gene lost 1 base and the J gene lost 4 bases, with 8 bases spanning the gap. This CDR3 region has 14 residues. CDR3 amino acids: CASSLGELGNTIYF. Here the CDR3 DNA reads TGTGCCAGCAGCTTAGGGGAGCTGGGAAACACCATATATTTT.

The table lists this clonotype with a few counts. The chain couples TRBV19 to TRBJ2-1; 8 bases fit TRBD1. CDR3 size: 16 residues. V was pared by 5 bases and J by 4 bases, with 10 bases of the junction left unmatched. In germline, CDR1 is LNHDA, CDR2 SQIVND (reference sequence). This CDR3 reads CASSSTGVSPYNEQFF. DNA of the CDR3: TGTGCCAGTAGTTCGACAGGGGTATCACCTTACAATGAGCAGTTCTTC.

This clonotype was recorded at least ten times. The chain combines TRBV15 with TRBJ2-2; 7 positions agree with TRBD1. With 3 bases clipped from V and 7 bases from J, the junction kept 8 bases outside the gene matches. The CDR3 has 15 amino acids. The germline V gene has CDR1 LNHNV and CDR2 YYDKDF (reference sequence). DNA of the CDR3: TGTGCCACCAGCAGGGCCGGGACAGCTAGCGGGGAGCTGTTTTTT. Translation gives CATSRAGTASGELFF.